The source of this T cell receptor beta chain is a study of early T cells in non-severe SARS-CoV-2 infection. Overall study: Bulk RNA isolated from unsorted whole blood underwent sequencing; chains were not paired.

MiXCR, applied by TCRdb to the 5' RACE reads, yields one record per CDR3 protein. The table records tens of thousands of distinct CDR3 sequences, about 13% of them present only once. V was shortened by 5 bases and J by 3 bases, with 13 bases between the two germline ends. CDR3 size: 14 residues. The V gene's germline CDR1 is KGHDR and CDR2 SFDVKD. The clonotype comes from an adult who was a healthcare worker with PCR-confirmed SARS-CoV-2 infection or an uninfected control (not recorded which). The V gene is TRBV24-1, the J gene TRBJ2-7; D is undetermined. Sequenced input: whole blood. CDR3 nucleotide sequence: TGTGCCACCAGTGGATCGGCGGAAGACTACGAGCAGTACTTC. Protein: CATSGSAEDYEQYF.